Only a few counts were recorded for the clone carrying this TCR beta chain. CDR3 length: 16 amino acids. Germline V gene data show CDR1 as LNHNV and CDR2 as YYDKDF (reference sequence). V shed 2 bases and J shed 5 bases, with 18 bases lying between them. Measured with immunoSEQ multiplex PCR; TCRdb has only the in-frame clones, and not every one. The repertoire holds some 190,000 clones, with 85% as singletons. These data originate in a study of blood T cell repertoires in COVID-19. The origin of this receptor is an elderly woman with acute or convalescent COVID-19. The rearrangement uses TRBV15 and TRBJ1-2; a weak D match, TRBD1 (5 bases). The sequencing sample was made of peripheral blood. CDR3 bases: TGTGCCACCAGCAGAAACCGGGACTCCGGCCCGTATGGCTACACCTTC. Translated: CATSRNRDSGPYGYTF.